This T cell receptor beta chain was sequenced in a study of monozygotic twins with inflammatory bowel disease. Total RNA isolation used whole blood (no T cell sorting was performed). Per sample, reverse transcription was split into eight reactions. TCRdb reprocessed the 5' RACE reads and reports one entry per CDR3 protein, with no DNA. The specimen's table records about 160,000 distinct CDR3 sequences. Germline loops: CDR1 DFQATT, CDR2 SNEGSKA (reference sequence). The CDR3 is 11 amino acids. The sequence derives from a human donor with ulcerative colitis or Crohn's disease, or a healthy co-twin of an affected twin (not recorded which). Sequences were obtained from blood. The chain couples TRBV20-1 to TRBJ1-3. Here the CDR3 reads CSARSGNTIYF.